This TCR beta chain appears in the sequencing data of a study of blood T cell repertoires in COVID-19. On the study more broadly: The United States, Italy and Spain provided the acute and convalescent COVID-19 samples. Nucleic acid was either cDNA or gDNA, and it came from T cells, B-cell-depleted T cells, or PBMCs.

In the authors' workflow: Nucleated cell number was recorded as an estimate derived from reference gene primer amplification. TCRdb's copy holds only in-frame clones and misses some; the assay was immunoSEQ multiplex PCR. V and J calls and clone size are as listed in that table; D and trimming were resolved from the DNA. The sample shows 65,000 to 95,000 clones, more than 65% of them seen only once. Germline values: CDR1 SGHVS, CDR2 FQNEAQ. V gave up 1 base and J gave up 0 bases, with 16 bases separating them. This CDR3 comprises 19 residues. This receptor was identified in a woman aged 45-65 years with acute or convalescent COVID-19. Specimen: peripheral blood. The V and J genes are TRBV7-8 and TRBJ1-6; D not certain. The CDR3 spells CASSLVPPRGSSYNSPLHF. CDR3 coding DNA: TGTGCCAGCAGCTTAGTACCCCCCCGGGGTAGCTCCTATAATTCACCCCTCCACTTT.